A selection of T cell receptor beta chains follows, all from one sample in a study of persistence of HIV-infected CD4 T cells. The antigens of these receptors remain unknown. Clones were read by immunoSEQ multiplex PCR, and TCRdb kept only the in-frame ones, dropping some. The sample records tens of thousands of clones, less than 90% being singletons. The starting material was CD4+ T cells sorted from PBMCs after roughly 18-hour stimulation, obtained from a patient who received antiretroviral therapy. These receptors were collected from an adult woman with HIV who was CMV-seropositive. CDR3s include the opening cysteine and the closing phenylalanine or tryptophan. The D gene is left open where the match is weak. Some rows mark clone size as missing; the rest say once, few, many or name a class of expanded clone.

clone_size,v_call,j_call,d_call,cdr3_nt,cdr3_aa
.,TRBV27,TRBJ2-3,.,TGTGCCAGCAGTGCCGGGACGGGTTACACAGATACGCAGTATTTT,CASSAGTGYTDTQYF
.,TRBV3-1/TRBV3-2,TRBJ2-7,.,TGTGCCAGCAGCCAAGATACGGGGGCCGGGCAGTACTTC,CASSQDTGAGQYF
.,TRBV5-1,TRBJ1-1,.,TGCGCCAGCAGCTTCGGTGGGGGGTTGAACACTGAAGCTTTCTTT,CASSFGGGLNTEAFF
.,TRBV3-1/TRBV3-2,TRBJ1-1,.,TGTGCCAGCAGCCAAGAAACAGCTGGGAACACTGAAGCTTTCTTT,CASSQETAGNTEAFF
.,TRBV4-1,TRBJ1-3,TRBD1,TGCGCCAGCAGCCAAGACAGGGGACAGAGCTCTGGAAACACCATATATTTT,CASSQDRGQSSGNTIYF
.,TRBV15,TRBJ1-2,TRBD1,TGTGCCACCATCCGACGCGGATCTACAGGGGCGATCAACTATGGCTACACCTTC,CATIRRGSTGAINYGYTF
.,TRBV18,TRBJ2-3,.,TGTGCCAGCTCACCACGCGACATAAGCACAGATACGCAGTATTTT,CASSPRDISTDTQYF
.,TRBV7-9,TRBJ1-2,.,TGTGCCAGCAGCTTAGAGGCGGCCTGGGGCTACACCTTC,CASSLEAAWGYTF
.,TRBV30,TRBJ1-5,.,TGTGCCTGGAGTGCTAAGGACAGAGGAGGCAATCAGCCCCAGCATTTT,CAWSAKDRGGNQPQHF
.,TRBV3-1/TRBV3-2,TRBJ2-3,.,TGTGCCAGCAGCCAAGATTTTGGGGGGAAGGGCACAGATACGCAGTATTTT,CASSQDFGGKGTDTQYF
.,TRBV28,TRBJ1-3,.,TGTGCCAGCAGTTTCCCCCAGGGGTTACACCACTCTGGAAACACCATATATTTT,CASSFPQGLHHSGNTIYF
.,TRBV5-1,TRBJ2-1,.,TGCGCCAGCAGCCCGGGACGAATAGCAGGCCCCAATGAGCAGTTCTTC,CASSPGRIAGPNEQFF
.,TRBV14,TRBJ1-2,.,TGTGCCAGCAGCCAAGGGTGGAATGGCTACACCTTC,CASSQGWNGYTF
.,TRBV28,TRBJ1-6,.,TGTGCCAGCAGTTCTGAAGTGTCACCCCTCCACTTT,CASSSEVSPLHF
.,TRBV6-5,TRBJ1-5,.,TGTGCCAGCAGTAACTCACGGTGGGGACAGCCCCAGCATTTT,CASSNSRWGQPQHF
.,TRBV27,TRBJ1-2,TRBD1,TGTGCCAGCAGCCACGGGGACAGGGTGGACTACACCTTC,CASSHGDRVDYTF
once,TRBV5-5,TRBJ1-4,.,TGTGCCAGCAGCCTCACGGAGGGAAAACTGTTTTTT,CASSLTEGKLFF
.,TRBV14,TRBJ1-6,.,TGTGCCAGCAGCTCCTTGGCAGGGTCAACGGCACCCCTCCACTTT,CASSSLAGSTAPLHF
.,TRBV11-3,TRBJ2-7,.,TGTGCCAGCAGCTTAGATCGGGACGAGCAGTACTTC,CASSLDRDEQYF
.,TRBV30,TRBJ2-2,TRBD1,TGTGCCTGGAGGGGGGACAGGGGCACCGGGGAGCTGTTTTTT,CAWRGDRGTGELFF
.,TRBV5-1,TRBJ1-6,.,TGCGCCAGCAGCTTGGGCCAGCGTGCTGGATCACCCCTCCACTTT,CASSLGQRAGSPLHF
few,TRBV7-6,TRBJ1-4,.,TGTGCCAGCAGCCCGACAGTTAAGGATGAAAAACTGTTTTTT,CASSPTVKDEKLFF